This T cell receptor (beta chain) emerged from a study of shared clonotypes between healthy human individuals. Losses at the gene ends were 0 bases for V and 5 bases for J; bases not matched to a gene: 7. CDR3 size: 16 residues. Germline V gene lookup returns CDR1 SGHDT and CDR2 YYEEEE. This clone showed up just once. Terminally differentiated effector memory CD45RA+ cells were excluded by CCR7 positive selection of CD45RO-negative cells. Only in-frame clones appear in the TCRdb table, and some are missing; sequencing was by immunoSEQ multiplex PCR. Among some 600,000 clones listed, roughly 96% were seen once.

The sample comprised naive CD8+ T cells sorted from blood. This receptor was obtained from a woman under 40 in good health. The genes are TRBV5-6 and TRBJ2-7, with TRBD2 matching over 11 bases. The CDR3: CASSLARGLAVHEQYF. For the CDR3, the DNA is TGTGCCAGCAGCTTGGCGCGGGGACTAGCGGTCCACGAGCAGTACTTC.